The clone carrying this T cell receptor beta chain has a single count. The sample comes from a study of cytomegalovirus exposure and HLA in healthy donors. V gave up 1 base and J gave up 7 bases, with 26 bases separating them. There are 18 residues in the CDR3. Germline V CDR1 and CDR2: SGHTA, FQGNSA. Sequencing was performed with immunoSEQ multiplex PCR; in TCRdb, only in-frame clones are kept and a portion is missing. The sample contains over 100,000 clones, 88% of which appear only once. Sequenced sample: PBMCs. This receptor was taken from a woman younger than 35 in good health and CMV-seropositive. The chain links TRBV7-2 to TRBJ2-7; D may be TRBD2 (5 bases). CDR3: CASSLVSAGSPLSFEQYF. CDR3 sequence (DNA): TGTGCCAGCAGCTTAGTTAGCGCGGGTTCGCCCTTGAGTTTTGAGCAGTACTTC.